This TCR beta chain was recovered during a study of cytomegalovirus exposure and HLA in healthy donors. The overall study: In an early release, HLA-typed donors contributed approximately 82 million unique TCR sequences.

Trimming pared 3 bases from V and 2 bases from J, leaving 13 bases between. The germline V gene has CDR1 MRHNA and CDR2 SNTAGT. The CDR3 has 15 residues. The primer mix had 60 Vbeta and 13 Jbeta primers. Sequenced by immunoSEQ multiplex PCR; TCRdb stores in-frame clones only, minus some. This table has approximately 220,000 clones, roughly 83% appearing once. The receptor was derived from a girl aged 5-17 years in good health and CMV-seronegative. The rearrangement links TRBV6-4 to TRBJ1-2; possibly TRBD1 for D (5 bases). The sequencing input was PBMCs. This CDR3 is CASSEGPPGNYGYTF. The DNA of the CDR3 is TGTGCCAGCAGTGAGGGGCCTCCAGGGAACTATGGCTACACCTTC.